These T cell receptor beta chains were read from a single sample in a study of relationships among human T cell subsets. TCRdb used MiXCR to reprocess the multiplex PCR reads, holding one entry per CDR3 protein. This sample carries roughly 15,000 distinct CDR3 sequences, about 60% of them seen once, and the ten largest clones take 2% to 2.5%. Sample: Tregs sorted from blood. These receptors came from a man aged 35 to 55 in good health. Both conserved end residues are part of each CDR3. The order of the fields is CDR3 protein, CDR3 DNA, J gene, clone size, D gene, V gene. A D gene is named only where the DNA matches it firmly. Expanded clones are given a class, and other clones once, few, many or no size at all.

CDR3: CASSLNLGGRSEAFF; DNA: TGTGCCAGCAGCTTGAACCTGGGAGGGAGATCTGAAGCTTTCTTT; J: TRBJ1-1; size: .; D: .; V: TRBV5-5
CDR3: CSARDPGGTDTQYF; DNA: TGCAGTGCTAGAGACCCGGGGGGCACAGATACGCAGTATTTT; J: TRBJ2-3; size: few; D: .; V: TRBV20-1
CDR3: CATSPGRLNTEAFF; DNA: TGTGCCACCAGTCCGGGACGGCTGAACACTGAAGCTTTTTTT; J: TRBJ1-1; size: .; D: .; V: TRBV15
CDR3: CASSSGPLGTEAFF; DNA: TGTGCCAGCAGCTCCGGGCCCTTGGGGACTGAAGCTTTCTTT; J: TRBJ1-1; size: .; D: .; V: TRBV7-9
CDR3: CASSLFGEAFF; DNA: TGTGCCAGCAGCCTGTTTGGTGAAGCTTTCTTT; J: TRBJ1-1; size: few; D: .; V: TRBV5-8
CDR3: CSAVQGAHSNQPQHF; DNA: TGCAGTGCTGTACAGGGGGCCCATAGCAATCAGCCCCAGCATTTT; J: TRBJ1-5; size: .; D: TRBD1; V: TRBV20-1
CDR3: CASSPRGTDTQYF; DNA: TGTGCCAGCAGCCCCCGGGGAACAGATACGCAGTATTTT; J: TRBJ2-3; size: .; D: .; V: TRBV2
CDR3: CVSSTAGVRDTQYF; DNA: TGTGTCAGCTCAACGGCGGGAGTAAGGGATACGCAGTATTTT; J: TRBJ2-3; size: .; D: TRBD2; V: TRBV18
CDR3: CASSPGVSARTQYF; DNA: TGTGCCAGCAGTCCTGGAGTTTCTGCCCGTACGCAGTATTTT; J: TRBJ2-3; size: .; D: .; V: TRBV12-3/TRBV12-4
CDR3: CASRGLGQGPDTQYF; DNA: TGTGCCAGCAGAGGGCTGGGTCAAGGACCAGATACGCAGTATTTT; J: TRBJ2-3; size: .; D: .; V: TRBV2
CDR3: CASSETGRNQPQHF; DNA: TGTGCCAGCAGTGAAACGGGACGGAATCAGCCCCAGCATTTT; J: TRBJ1-5; size: .; D: .; V: TRBV2
CDR3: CAISANNNEQFF; DNA: TGTGCCATCAGTGCTAATAACAATGAGCAGTTCTTC; J: TRBJ2-1; size: .; D: .; V: TRBV10-3
CDR3: CASTSDRAVYEQYF; DNA: TGTGCCAGCACCTCTGACAGGGCCGTCTACGAGCAGTACTTC; J: TRBJ2-7; size: .; D: TRBD1; V: TRBV6-6
CDR3: CASSATVNTEAFF; DNA: TGTGCCAGCAGTGCTACAGTGAACACTGAAGCTTTCTTT; J: TRBJ1-1; size: few; D: .; V: TRBV6-4